This T cell receptor beta chain was recovered during a study of T cells after yellow fever vaccination (dated by TCRdb to the late 2010s). Study-wide context: The SMART-Seq v4 Ultra Low Input RNA kit was used to prepare libraries from fractions with low cell numbers. To follow T-cell clones before and after both primary and booster YFV17D yellow fever vaccination, bulk TCR alpha and beta repertoires underwent longitudinal sequencing. Two healthy male donors, one aged 18 to 30 and one aged 30 to 40 years, were included in the cohort. Blood was collected at multiple timepoints before and after primary and secondary immunization, and bulk PBMC replicates and cell subsets were isolated. Overall results and qualifications from the work: Compared with the primary T-cell response, the secondary T-cell response was faster but weaker, reaching its peak on day 5 rather than on day 15. A small fraction of clonotypes showed up in both the CD4 and CD8 compartments, probably as a result of convergent recombination. After the booster, most of the clones that had expanded following primary vaccination were detected again (roughly 97% of CD4 and 80% to 90% of CD8), which suggests that memory was broadly maintained. Because the study included only a couple of donors, the extent to which the findings can be generalized is limited. Computational filtering was needed because FACS-sorted repertoires could contain abundant contaminating clonotypes from the bulk population.

TCR cDNA was synthesized by 5'RACE template switching, through which a universal primer site and unique molecular identifiers were introduced. Priming of cDNA synthesis was performed from both the TCR alpha and TCR beta constant segments. Library amplification involved two PCR steps, and the second step added sample barcodes and sequencing adapters. Sequencing of libraries was performed on Illumina HiSeq 2500 (2x100 bp) or NovaSeq (2x150 bp). The study's processing was this. Reads were demultiplexed and collapsed into UMI consensus sequences with MIGEC, and V(D)J alignment was performed with MiXCR. Using edgeR on replicate PBMC samples, clonotypes were called vaccine-responding if FDR was below 0.01 and the log2 fold change was above 5 up to day 15. Bulk clonotypes were assigned CD4 or CD8 identity according to which sequenced CD4 or CD8 repertoire held them at higher abundance. TCRdb applied fastp at Q25 and MiXCR to the public reads, then kept only in-frame beta chains. Merged by CDR3 protein, the rows form single entries marked with the most common genes and DNA. The V and J calls and clone size are TCRdb's, not the authors'. The sample records about 330,000 distinct CDR3 sequences, approximately 8% of which are singletons. The top ten hold roughly 18% of the sample.

This specimen's treatment or condition label, per the study, means: live attenuated yellow fever vaccine strain. At every blood-draw timepoint, two biological replicates of bulk PBMCs were collected. PBMCs were isolated from peripheral blood using a standard Ficoll-Paque protocol. TriZol was used to extract RNA from bulk PBMCs, CD4 and CD8 fractions, and dextramer-positive and dextramer-negative fractions. This clonotype was seen only a few times. Its antigen is not yet known. The input lacks base qualities; no much larger clone sits a single base away. Here V drops 5 bases and J drops 8 bases, and the junction holds 5 bases not matched to any gene. Reading from cysteine to phenylalanine, the CDR3 counts 13 amino acids. CDR3 DNA only is kept here, 39 bases in frame from base 1. CDR1 is given as SEHNR and CDR2 as FQNEAQ, both from the germline V gene (reference sequence).

The TCR was taken from a man aged 18 to 30 who received the YFV17D yellow fever vaccine. This specimen was PBMCs, taken more than 40 days after the first yellow fever vaccination. The chain couples TRBV7-9 to TRBJ2-1; TRBD1 agrees with 8 junctional bases. The encoded CDR3 is CASSGQGFHEQFF. The sequence in DNA is TGTGCCAGCAGCGGACAGGGTTTTCATGAGCAGTTCTTC.